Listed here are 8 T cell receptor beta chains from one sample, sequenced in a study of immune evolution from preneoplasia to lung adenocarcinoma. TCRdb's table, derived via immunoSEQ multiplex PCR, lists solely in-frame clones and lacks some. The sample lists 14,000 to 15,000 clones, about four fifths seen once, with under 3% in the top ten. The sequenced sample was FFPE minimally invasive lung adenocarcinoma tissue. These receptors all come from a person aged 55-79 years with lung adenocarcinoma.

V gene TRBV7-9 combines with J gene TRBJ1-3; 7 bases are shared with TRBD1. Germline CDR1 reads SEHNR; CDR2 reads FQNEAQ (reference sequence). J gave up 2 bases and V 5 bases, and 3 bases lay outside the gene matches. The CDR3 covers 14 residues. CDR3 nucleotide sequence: TGTGCCAGCAGCCCTCAGGGGGCTGGAAACACCATATATTTT. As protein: CASSPQGAGNTIYF.

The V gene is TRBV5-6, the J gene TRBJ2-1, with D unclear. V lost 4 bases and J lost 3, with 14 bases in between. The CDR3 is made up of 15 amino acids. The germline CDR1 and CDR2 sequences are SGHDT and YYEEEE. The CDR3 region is CASSRTVTHYNEQFF. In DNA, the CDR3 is TGTGCCAGCAGCCGTACTGTGACTCACTACAATGAGCAGTTCTTC.

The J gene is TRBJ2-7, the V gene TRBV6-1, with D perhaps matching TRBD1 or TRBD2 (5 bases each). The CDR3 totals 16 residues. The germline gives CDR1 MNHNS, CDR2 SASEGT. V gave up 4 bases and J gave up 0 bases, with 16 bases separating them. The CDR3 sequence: CASSGGTQSSSYEQYF. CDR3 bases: TGTGCCAGCAGTGGGGGGACGCAAAGTAGCTCCTACGAGCAGTACTTC.

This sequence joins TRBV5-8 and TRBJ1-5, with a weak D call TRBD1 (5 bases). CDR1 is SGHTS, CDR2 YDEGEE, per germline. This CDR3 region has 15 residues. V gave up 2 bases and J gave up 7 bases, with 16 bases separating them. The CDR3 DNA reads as TGTGCCAGCAGCTTTCTCGGGCAGGGTGAGCAGCCCCAGCATTTT. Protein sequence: CASSFLGQGEQPQHF.

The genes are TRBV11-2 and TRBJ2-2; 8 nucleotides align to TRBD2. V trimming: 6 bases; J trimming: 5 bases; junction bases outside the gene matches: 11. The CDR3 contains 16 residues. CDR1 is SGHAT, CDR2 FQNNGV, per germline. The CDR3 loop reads CASRPRTSPPTGELFF. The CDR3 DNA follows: TGTGCCAGCAGGCCGAGGACTAGCCCCCCGACCGGGGAGCTGTTTTTT.

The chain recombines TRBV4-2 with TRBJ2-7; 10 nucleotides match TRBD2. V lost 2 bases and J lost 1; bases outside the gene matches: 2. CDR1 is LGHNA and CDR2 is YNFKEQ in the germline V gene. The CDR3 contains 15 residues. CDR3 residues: CASSQLAGVSYEQYF. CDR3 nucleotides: TGTGCCAGCAGCCAACTAGCGGGAGTATCCTACGAGCAGTACTTC.

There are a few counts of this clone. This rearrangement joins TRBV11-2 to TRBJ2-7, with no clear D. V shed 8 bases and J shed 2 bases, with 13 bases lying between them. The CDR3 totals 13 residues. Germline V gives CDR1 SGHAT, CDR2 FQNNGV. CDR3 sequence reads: CASGDGLAYEQYF. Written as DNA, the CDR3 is TGTGCCAGCGGCGACGGCCTTGCCTACGAGCAGTACTTC.

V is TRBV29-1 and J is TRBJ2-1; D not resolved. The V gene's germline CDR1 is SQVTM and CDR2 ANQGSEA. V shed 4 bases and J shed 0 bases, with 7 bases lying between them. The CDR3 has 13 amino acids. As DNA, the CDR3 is TGCAGCGTTGTTCCAAGCTCCTACAATGAGCAGTTCTTC. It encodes CSVVPSSYNEQFF.